The 21 T cell receptor beta chains given below trace back to one sample, sequenced in a study of T cell responses to AZD1222 COVID-19 vaccine. The protocol was immunoSEQ multiplex PCR, while the TCRdb copy is restricted to in-frame clones and leaves out a portion. The table records 140,000 to 150,000 clones, 92% of them present only once. The sequencing here drew on peripheral blood, taken 28 days after the second AZD1222 dose. These receptors originate from an adult who received the AZD1222 COVID-19 vaccine.

This rearrangement joins TRBV5-1 to TRBJ2-7; 7 bases are a match to TRBD1. The CDR3 loop spans 17 amino acids. Germline CDR1 and CDR2: SGHRS and YFSETQ. The V gene end was trimmed by 5 bases and the J gene end by 1 base; junction bases not matched to a gene: 15. In DNA, the CDR3 is TGCGCCAGCAGGCTTGGACCGGGACAGCAAAGATCCTACGAGCAGTACTTC. Protein product: CASRLGPGQQRSYEQYF.

V gene TRBV7-2 combines with J gene TRBJ2-5, with a tentative D call TRBD2 (5 bases). This CDR3 spans 15 amino acids. The germline V and J ends were trimmed by 1 base and 2 bases, with 11 bases remaining between them. The germline gives CDR1 SGHTA, CDR2 FQGNSA. The CDR3 loop is CASSLGGAVQETQYF. CDR3 DNA sequence: TGTGCCAGCAGCTTAGGGGGAGCGGTACAAGAGACCCAGTACTTC.

On this clone: The sample has other DNA sequences that encode this CDR3 too. The chain employs TRBV27 and TRBJ2-1; 11 nucleotides match TRBD2. The V segment lost 5 bases and the J segment 3 bases; nucleotides outside the gene matches: 3. CDR3 size: 15 residues. The germline V gene encodes CDR1 MNHEY and CDR2 SMNVEV (reference sequence). The CDR3 DNA reads as TGTGCCAGCAGTCCGGGGACTAGCGGCTACAATGAGCAGTTCTTC. This gives the protein CASSPGTSGYNEQFF.

This chain uses TRBV10-3 with TRBJ1-2, with 10 bases matching TRBD1. The length of the CDR3 is 15 residues. V was clipped by 6 bases and J by 4 bases; unmatched bases: 8. From germline, CDR1 is ENHRY and CDR2 SYGVKD. CDR3 DNA sequence: TGTGCCATCAGGGGGGACAGGGGTGAGCTCTATGGCTACACCTTC. This translates into CAIRGDRGELYGYTF.

This chain links TRBV5-8 with TRBJ1-2; TRBD1 might be the D (6 bases). V lost 3 bases and J 3 bases, leaving 18 bases between the germline ends. Per germline, CDR1 SGHTS and CDR2 YDEGEE. This CDR3 region has 16 residues. The CDR3 spells CASSSPMGGAYYGYTF. The CDR3 DNA follows: TGTGCCAGCAGCTCCCCAATGGGGGGCGCGTACTATGGCTACACCTTC.

V and J are TRBV29-1 and TRBJ2-1, with 9 bases that match TRBD1. The V gene end was trimmed by 6 bases and the J gene end by 15 bases; junction bases not matched to a gene: 6. CDR1 and CDR2 (germline): SQVTM, ANQGSEA. This CDR3 contains 10 residues. As DNA, the CDR3 is TGCAGCGTAAAGGGGACAGGGTGGTTCTTC. Its protein product is CSVKGTGWFF.

This clone came up many times. V gene TRBV7-2 combines with J gene TRBJ2-1, with D tentatively TRBD1 or TRBD2 (5 bases each). Deletions cut 5 bases from V and 10 bases from J, with 21 bases between. The germline gives CDR1 SGHTA, CDR2 FQGNSA. This CDR3 comprises 15 residues. The CDR3 sequence is CASSQGTDWSMEQFF. The CDR3 DNA reads TGTGCCAGCAGCCAAGGGACCGATTGGTCTATGGAGCAGTTCTTC.

This sequence joins TRBV9 and TRBJ2-3, with D perhaps matching TRBD2 (5 bases). The length of the CDR3 is 15 residues. Trimming shortened V by 0 bases and J by 1 base, and 9 bases separated the two germline ends. Per germline, CDR1 SGDLS and CDR2 YYNGEE. This CDR3 is CASSVEGVGTDTQYF. DNA of the CDR3: TGTGCCAGCAGCGTAGAGGGAGTCGGCACAGATACGCAGTATTTT.

The rearrangement uses TRBV4-3 and TRBJ2-6; a possible D gene is TRBD1 (5 bases). The CDR3 contains 19 residues. V was shortened by 1 base and J by 0 bases, with 16 bases between the two germline ends. The germline CDR1 and CDR2 sequences are LGHNA and YSLEER. The CDR3 sequence: CASSQVWGASTSGANVLTF. CDR3 nucleotides: TGCGCCAGCAGCCAAGTCTGGGGCGCGAGCACCTCTGGGGCCAACGTCCTGACTTTC.

J is TRBJ2-1 and V is TRBV6-4, with 10 bases identical to TRBD2. The CDR3 spans 16 residues. In germline, CDR1 is MRHNA, CDR2 SNTAGT. Germline trimming cut 2 bases from V and 4 bases from J; bases unmatched to any gene: 5. The CDR3 sequence: CASSDHGTSAYNEQFF. The CDR3 bases are TGTGCCAGCAGTGACCATGGGACTAGCGCATACAATGAGCAGTTCTTC.

The gene calls are TRBV30 and TRBJ2-7; D possibly uses TRBD1 or TRBD2 (6 bases each). V was trimmed by 0 bases and J by 0 bases, leaving 9 bases between them. Germline V gene data show CDR1 as GTSNPN and CDR2 as SVGIG (reference sequence). This CDR3 contains 14 residues. The CDR3 DNA follows: TGTGCCTGGAGTGTAGGGGGGTTCTCCTACGAGCAGTACTTC. Its translation: CAWSVGGFSYEQYF.

The chain uses TRBV20-1 and TRBJ2-4, with D tentatively TRBD1 (6 bases). Trimming pared 3 bases from V and 1 base from J, leaving 10 bases between. The germline CDR1 and CDR2 sequences are DFQATT and SNEGSKA (reference sequence). This CDR3 comprises 14 residues. CDR3 sequence: CSASRGTAKNIQYF. The CDR3 nucleotides read TGCAGTGCTAGTAGGGGGACCGCCAAAAACATTCAGTACTTC.

This rearrangement joins TRBV3-1 (or the pseudogene TRBV3-2) to TRBJ1-1; 8 nucleotides agree with TRBD1. V lost 3 bases to trimming and J lost 7 bases; unmatched junction nucleotides: 4. The CDR3 contains 13 residues. The germline V gene encodes CDR1 LGHDT and CDR2 YNNKEL (reference sequence). For the CDR3, the DNA is TGTGCCAGCAGCCATACCGGACAGGGTGAAGCTTTCTTT. Translating gives CASSHTGQGEAFF.

The J gene is TRBJ2-1, the V gene TRBV6-4; 11 positions match TRBD2. The CDR3 is made up of 17 amino acids. Germline-derived CDR1 and CDR2 are MRHNA and SNTAGT. J was trimmed by 4 bases and V by 0 bases; bases with no gene match: 5. The CDR3 region has the DNA TGTGCCAGCAGTGACTCCGTGGGGACTAGCGGTTACAATGAGCAGTTCTTC. Its protein is CASSDSVGTSGYNEQFF.

The genes are TRBV5-4 and TRBJ2-1; D is possibly TRBD1 (6 bases). Trimming cost V 2 bases and J 6 bases, with 9 bases left between them. The CDR3 runs to 13 residues. Germline V gene data show CDR1 as SGHNT and CDR2 as YYREEE (reference sequence). CDR3 in amino acids: CASSFGQFNEQFF. For the CDR3, the DNA is TGTGCCAGCAGCTTCGGACAGTTCAATGAGCAGTTCTTC.

This CDR3 is CASSGRDRVGELFF. In DNA, the CDR3 is TGTGCCAGCAGCGGCCGGGACAGGGTCGGGGAGCTGTTTTTT. J is TRBJ2-2 and V is TRBV12-1; no check of the table's D call, TRBD1, against the DNA was made. TRBV12-1 is tagged as a pseudogene. The CDR3 has 14 residues.

The chain combines TRBV5-4 with TRBJ2-3; D is ambiguous. V was cut by 0 bases and J by 6 bases, with 14 bases left in between. The CDR3 runs to 15 residues. Germline V CDR1 and CDR2: SGHNT, YYREEE (reference sequence). CDR3 nucleotides: TGTGCCAGCAGCTTGGCCGCGGCAAACGTGGATACGCAGTATTTT. Protein: CASSLAAANVDTQYF.

The rearrangement links TRBV5-1 to TRBJ2-1; a weak D match, TRBD1 (5 bases). The CDR3 consists of 15 residues. V dropped 0 bases and J dropped 1 base, with 8 bases sitting between them. Germline V lookup: CDR1 SGHRS, CDR2 YFSETQ. In DNA, the CDR3 is TGCGCCAGCAGCTTGGAAACAGGATCCTACAATGAGCAGTTCTTC. Protein: CASSLETGSYNEQFF.

J is TRBJ1-5 and V is TRBV7-2; a weak D match, TRBD1 (5 bases). V gave up 1 base and J gave up 6 bases, with 10 bases separating them. CDR3 length: 14 amino acids. Germline-derived CDR1 and CDR2 are SGHTA and FQGNSA. This CDR3 reads CASSLEIGGQPQHF. In DNA, the CDR3 is TGTGCCAGCAGCTTAGAGATTGGGGGTCAGCCCCAGCATTTT.

The chain employs TRBV19 and TRBJ1-6; 7 bases fit TRBD1. The length of the CDR3 is 15 residues. The junction had 4 bases not matched to a gene; V was cut back by 6 bases and J by 2 bases. Germline loops: CDR1 LNHDA, CDR2 SQIVND (reference sequence). In nucleotides, the CDR3 is TGTGCCAGTAGACACGACAGGGCCTATAATTCACCCCTCCACTTT. It translates to CASRHDRAYNSPLHF.

The V call is TRBV5-1, the J call TRBJ2-1; 8 bases are a match to TRBD1. The CDR3 sequence is 14 residues long. The germline V gene has CDR1 SGHRS and CDR2 YFSETQ. The trim removed 0 bases at V and 8 bases at J, leaving 4 bases unmatched. In DNA form, the CDR3 reads TGCGCCAGCAGCTTGGTAGCAGGGGGCGATGAGCAGTTCTTC. Translation: CASSLVAGGDEQFF. Filled out from reference TRBV5-1 and TRBJ2-1, the complete variable domain reads KAGVTQTPRYLIKTRGQQVTLSCSPISGHRSVSWYQQTPGQGLQFLFEYFSETQRNKGNFPGRFSGRQFSNSRSEMNVSTLELGDSALYLCASSLVAGGDEQFFGPGTRLTVL.